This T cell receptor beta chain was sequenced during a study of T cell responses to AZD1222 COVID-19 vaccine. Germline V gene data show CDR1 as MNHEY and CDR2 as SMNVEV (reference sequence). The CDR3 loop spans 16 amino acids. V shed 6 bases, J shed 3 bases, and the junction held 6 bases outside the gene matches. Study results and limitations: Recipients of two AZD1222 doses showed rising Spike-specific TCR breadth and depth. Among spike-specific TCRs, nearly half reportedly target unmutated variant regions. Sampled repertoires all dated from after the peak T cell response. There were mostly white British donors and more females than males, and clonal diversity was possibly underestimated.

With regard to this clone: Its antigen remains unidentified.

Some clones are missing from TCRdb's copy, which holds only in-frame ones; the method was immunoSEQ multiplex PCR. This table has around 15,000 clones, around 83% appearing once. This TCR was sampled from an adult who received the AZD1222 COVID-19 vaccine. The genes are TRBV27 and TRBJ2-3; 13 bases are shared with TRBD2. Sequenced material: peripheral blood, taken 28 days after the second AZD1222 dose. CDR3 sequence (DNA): TGTGCCAGCAGCGGCGGACTAGCGGGGGTGACAGATACGCAGTATTTT. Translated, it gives CASSGGLAGVTDTQYF.